A selection of T cell receptor beta chains follows, all from one sample in a study of T cell responses to AZD1222 COVID-19 vaccine. The table came from immunoSEQ multiplex PCR; TCRdb's copy has only in-frame clones and leaves some out. This table has 180,000 or so clones, about 87% appearing once. Source: peripheral blood, taken 28 days after the second dose of the MenACWY control vaccine. The receptors here all came from an adult who received the MenACWY meningococcal vaccine as a control. CDR3s include the opening cysteine and the closing phenylalanine or tryptophan.

13 TRBJ2-7 TRBV7-2 CASRFTGTYEQYF
17 TRBJ2-3 TRBV18 CASSLQREGRMTDTQYF
13 TRBJ2-2 TRBV10-3 CAIKSANTGELFF
15 TRBJ2-7 TRBV5-4 CASNRGPGLTYEQYF
13 TRBJ1-2 TRBV6-5 CASSPKMGYGYTF
13 TRBJ1-2 TRBV5-4 CASSYGTGDGYTF
16 TRBJ1-1 TRBV5-1 CASSPLDRLVNTEAFF
16 TRBJ1-5 TRBV7-9 CASSLAAGVSNQPQHF
11 TRBJ2-1 TRBV20-1 CSAVGDDEQFF
16 TRBJ1-5 TRBV10-3 CAISPDGVSSNQPQHF
14 TRBJ2-5 TRBV18 CASSPGLAVETQYF
14 TRBJ2-7 TRBV7-2 CASSRPTVLYEQYF
14 TRBJ2-5 TRBV5-1 CASSPSRVEETQYF
11 TRBJ1-4 TRBV28 CATTQDEKLFF
14 TRBJ1-5 TRBV6-2/TRBV6-3 CASSWDGVNQPQHF
15 TRBJ1-5 TRBV6-2/TRBV6-3 CATSQGQVGNQPQHF
15 TRBJ2-2 TRBV19 CASSPRTGGTGELFF
16 TRBJ2-1 TRBV24-1 CATSVTGTVGYNEQFF
13 TRBJ1-3 TRBV7-3 CASSFSPGNTIYF
13 TRBJ1-2 TRBV12-3/TRBV12-4 CASSLSTHYGYTF
11 TRBJ1-2 TRBV29-1 CSVVDPYGYTF
14 TRBJ2-3 TRBV27 CASSSLTKTDTQYF
14 TRBJ1-6 TRBV6-5 CASRPGSYNSPLHF
14 TRBJ2-7 TRBV6-5 CAMNDRGLAYEQYF
14 TRBJ2-3 TRBV6-5 CASSYSIMGDTQYF
15 TRBJ2-3 TRBV7-2 CASSPPGGRRHTQYF
15 TRBJ1-5 TRBV28 CASVETGRPNQPQHF
14 TRBJ1-4 TRBV2 CASSGTFLGEKLFF